The clone carrying this T cell receptor (beta chain) occurred a few times. Its antigen is still unknown. The sample comes from a study of post-analysis software for immune sequencing data. Trimming took 7 bases from V and 6 from J; bases not matched to a gene: 7. Germline CDR1 is SGDLS and CDR2 is YYNGEE. The length of the CDR3 is 12 residues. Regarding the study as a whole: Samples from a shared batch, those prepared together, strongly co-clustered by F measure. Controls showed lower frequencies than patients for several TRBV segments, and TRBV5-6, TRBV5-1 and TRBV20-1 were among these.

TCR beta libraries were prepared from cDNA with unique molecular identifiers. A single record per CDR3 protein comes from TCRdb applying MiXCR to the PCR reads. Seen here are hundreds of thousands of distinct CDR3 sequences, 25% to 30% observed once, and the top ten hold 0.56%. The clonotype comes from a girl aged 5 to 17 with multiple sclerosis. Sample: blood. The chain joins TRBV9 to TRBJ2-7; TRBD1 matches at 7 bases. The CDR3 bases are TGTGCCAGCGGCTCCAGGGGGAGCGAGCAGTACTTC. This translates into CASGSRGSEQYF. Looking up the rest from reference TRBV9 and TRBJ2-7 gives the full variable domain: DSGVTQTPKHLITATGQRVTLRCSPRSGDLSVYWYQQSLDQGLQFLIQYYNGEERAKGNILERFSAQQFPDLHSELNLSSLELGDSALYFCASGSRGSEQYFGPGTRLTVT.